This TCR beta chain was identified in a study of radiation and T cells in renal cell carcinoma. About the study: Nephrectomy followed 15 Gy stereotactic body radiation by 4 weeks.

In the case of this clone: The target antigen is unknown.

Repertoires were generated with immunoSEQ multiplex PCR, while TCRdb's copy carries only in-frame clones and drops some. The sample shows 90,000 to 95,000 clones, over 65% of them seen only once. Trimming removed 6 bases at V and 3 bases at J, with 14 bases between. CDR1 is MNHEY and CDR2 is SMNVEV in the germline V gene (reference sequence). The CDR3 is 14 residues long. Study results and caveats: From baseline, blood top tumor clonotypes peaked at 2 weeks post-radiation.

Indicated time point: baseline pretreatment blood. The sample's treatment: 15 Gy SBRT to primary tumor, nephrectomy 4 weeks later. The chain has TRBV27 and TRBJ1-2; tentatively, D is TRBD1 (6 bases). This TCR was recovered from a man between 60 and 75 years old with renal cell carcinoma. The sequences come from blood, collected from a patient whose treatment included radiotherapy and nephrectomy. The CDR3 protein is CASSPPTGYYGYTF. The CDR3 region has the DNA TGTGCCAGCAGCCCTCCCACAGGGTACTATGGCTACACCTTC.